This T cell receptor beta chain appears in the sequencing data of a study of radiation and T cells in renal cell carcinoma. TCRdb's copy holds only in-frame clones and misses some; the assay was immunoSEQ multiplex PCR. The sample records 150,000 or so clones, more than 70% being singletons. Time point given: baseline pretreatment blood. Treatment indicated: 15 Gy SBRT to primary tumor, nephrectomy 4 weeks later. After SBRT, blood was collected at 2 and 4 weeks, plus baseline. This CDR3 comprises 14 residues. Germline V gene sequence: CDR1 MNHNY, CDR2 SVGAGI (reference sequence). After removal of 6 bases from V and 6 bases from J, the junction contained 8 bases not matched to a gene.

The receptor's source is a woman aged 45 to 65 with renal cell carcinoma. The sample consisted of blood, taken from a patient whose treatment included radiotherapy and nephrectomy. The V gene is TRBV6-6, the J gene TRBJ1-1, with 9 bases identical to TRBD1. The CDR3 DNA follows: TGTGCCAGCAGCCCGACAGGGGGTATCTCTGAAGCTTTCTTT. This encodes CASSPTGGISEAFF.